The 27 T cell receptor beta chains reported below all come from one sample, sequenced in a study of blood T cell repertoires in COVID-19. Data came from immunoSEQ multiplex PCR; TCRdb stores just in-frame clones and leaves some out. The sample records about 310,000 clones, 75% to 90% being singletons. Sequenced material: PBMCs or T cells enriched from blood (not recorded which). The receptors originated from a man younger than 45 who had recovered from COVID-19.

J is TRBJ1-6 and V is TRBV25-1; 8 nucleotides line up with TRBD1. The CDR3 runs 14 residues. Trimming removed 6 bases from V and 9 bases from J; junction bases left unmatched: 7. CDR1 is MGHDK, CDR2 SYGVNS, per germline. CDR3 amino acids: CASSLTGDSSPLHF. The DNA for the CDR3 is TGTGCCAGCAGCCTGACAGGGGATAGTTCACCCCTCCACTTT.

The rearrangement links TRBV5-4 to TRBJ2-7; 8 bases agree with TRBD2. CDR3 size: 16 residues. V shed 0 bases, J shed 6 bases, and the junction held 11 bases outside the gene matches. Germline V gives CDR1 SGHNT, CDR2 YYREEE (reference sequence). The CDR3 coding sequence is TGTGCCAGCAGCTTGGGGGCCTTAGCGGGGAAGAGCGAGCAGTACTTC. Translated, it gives CASSLGALAGKSEQYF.

The CDR3 spells CASSSTRGQGGHQPQHF. The CDR3 nucleotides read TGTGCCAGCAGCTCTACACGAGGACAGGGCGGGCATCAGCCCCAGCATTTT. The chain uses TRBV5-6 and TRBJ1-5, with 8 bases that match TRBD1. This CDR3 spans 17 amino acids. Germline V CDR1 and CDR2: SGHDT, YYEEEE. The V gene end was trimmed by 3 bases and the J gene end by 5 bases; junction bases not matched to a gene: 13. Together with reference TRBV5-6 and TRBJ1-5, the CDR3 gives the full variable domain: DAGVTQSPTHLIKTRGQQVTLRCSPKSGHDTVSWYQQALGQGPQFIFQYYEEEERQRGNFPDRFSGHQFPNYSSELNVNALLLGDSALYLCASSSTRGQGGHQPQHFGDGTRLSIL.

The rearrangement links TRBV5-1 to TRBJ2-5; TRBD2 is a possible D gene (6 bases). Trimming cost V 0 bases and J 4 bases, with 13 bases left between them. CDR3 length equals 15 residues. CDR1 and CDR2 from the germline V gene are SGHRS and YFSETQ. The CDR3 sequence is CASSLEEGLAETQYF. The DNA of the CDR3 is TGCGCCAGCAGCTTGGAGGAGGGTCTTGCAGAGACCCAGTACTTC.

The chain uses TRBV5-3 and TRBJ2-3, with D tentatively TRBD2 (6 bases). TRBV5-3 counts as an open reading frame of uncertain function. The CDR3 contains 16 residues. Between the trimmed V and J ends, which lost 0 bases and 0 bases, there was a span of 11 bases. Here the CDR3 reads CARSLAGRPSTDTQYF. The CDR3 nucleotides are TGTGCCAGAAGCTTGGCCGGGAGACCGAGCACAGATACGCAGTATTTT.

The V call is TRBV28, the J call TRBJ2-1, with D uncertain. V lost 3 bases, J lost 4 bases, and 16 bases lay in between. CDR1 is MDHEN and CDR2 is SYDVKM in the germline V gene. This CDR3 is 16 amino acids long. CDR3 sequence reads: CASSFALGQAYNEQFF. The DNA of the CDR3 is TGTGCCAGCAGTTTTGCCCTTGGGCAGGCTTACAATGAGCAGTTCTTC.

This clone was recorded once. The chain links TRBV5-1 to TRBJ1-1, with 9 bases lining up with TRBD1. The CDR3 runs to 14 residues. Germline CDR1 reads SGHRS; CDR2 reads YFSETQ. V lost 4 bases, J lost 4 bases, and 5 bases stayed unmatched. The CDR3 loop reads CASSTDRGGTEAFF. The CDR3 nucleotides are TGCGCCAGCAGCACCGACAGGGGGGGCACTGAAGCTTTCTTT.

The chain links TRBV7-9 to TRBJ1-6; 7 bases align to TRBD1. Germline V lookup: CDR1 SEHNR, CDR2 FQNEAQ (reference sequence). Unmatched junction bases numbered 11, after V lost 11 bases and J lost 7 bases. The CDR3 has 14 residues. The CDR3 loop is CAVNRDSQNSPLHF. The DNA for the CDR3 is TGTGCCGTCAACCGGGACAGCCAAAATTCACCCCTCCACTTT.

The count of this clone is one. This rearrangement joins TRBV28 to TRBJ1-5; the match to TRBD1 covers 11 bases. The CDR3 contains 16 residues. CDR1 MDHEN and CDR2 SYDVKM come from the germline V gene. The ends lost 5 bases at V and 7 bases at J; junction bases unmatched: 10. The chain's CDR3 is CASSLPDRGQLQPQHF. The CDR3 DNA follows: TGTGCCAGCAGTCTACCGGACAGGGGGCAGTTGCAGCCCCAGCATTTT.

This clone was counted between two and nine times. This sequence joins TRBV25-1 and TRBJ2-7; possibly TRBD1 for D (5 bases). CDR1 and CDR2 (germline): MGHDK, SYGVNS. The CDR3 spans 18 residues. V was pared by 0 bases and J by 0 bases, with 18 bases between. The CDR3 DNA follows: TGTGCCAGCAGTGAATATAGTGGTAGGGGCTCCGGCTCCTACGAGCAGTACTTC. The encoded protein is CASSEYSGRGSGSYEQYF.

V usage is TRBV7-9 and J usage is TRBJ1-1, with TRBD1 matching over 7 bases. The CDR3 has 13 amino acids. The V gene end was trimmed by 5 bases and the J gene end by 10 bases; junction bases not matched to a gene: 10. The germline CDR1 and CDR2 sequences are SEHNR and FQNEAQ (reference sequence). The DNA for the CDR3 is TGTGCCAGCAGCCCTACAGGGGCGCAGGTAGCTTTCTTT. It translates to CASSPTGAQVAFF.

The CDR3 coding sequence is TGTGCCAGCAGCCAAGAACGCGGCGGGAGAGCGAACTACAATGAGCAGTTCTTC. It encodes CASSQERGGRANYNEQFF. This chain uses TRBV3-1 (or the pseudogene TRBV3-2) with TRBJ2-1; 7 bases line up with TRBD2. CDR1 LGHDT and CDR2 YNNKEL come from the germline V gene (reference sequence). V dropped 0 bases and J dropped 3; count of bases not matched to a gene: 11. The CDR3 extends over 18 amino acids.

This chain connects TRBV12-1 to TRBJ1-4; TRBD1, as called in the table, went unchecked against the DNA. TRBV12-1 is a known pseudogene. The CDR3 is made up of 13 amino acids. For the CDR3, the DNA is TGTGCCAGGAGCAGGGGAACTAATGAAAAACTGTTTTTT. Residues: CARSRGTNEKLFF.

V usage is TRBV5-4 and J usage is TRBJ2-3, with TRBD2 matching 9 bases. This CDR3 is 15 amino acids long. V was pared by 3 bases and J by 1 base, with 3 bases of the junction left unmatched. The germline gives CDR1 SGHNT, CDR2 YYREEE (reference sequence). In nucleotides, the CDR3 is TGTGCCAGCAGCTCAGCGGGGGGCGGCACAGATACGCAGTATTTT. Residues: CASSSAGGGTDTQYF. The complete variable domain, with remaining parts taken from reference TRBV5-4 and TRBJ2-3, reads ETGVTQSPTHLIKTRGQQVTLRCSSQSGHNTVSWYQQALGQGPQFIFQYYREEENGRGNFPPRFSGLQFPNYSSELNVNALELDDSALYLCASSSAGGGTDTQYFGPGTRLTVL.

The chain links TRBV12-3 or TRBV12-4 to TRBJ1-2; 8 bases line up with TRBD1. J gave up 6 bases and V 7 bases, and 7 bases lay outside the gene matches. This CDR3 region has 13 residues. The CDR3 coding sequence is TGTGCCAGCACCCTGCAGGGGGCGGATGGCTACACCTTC. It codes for CASTLQGADGYTF.

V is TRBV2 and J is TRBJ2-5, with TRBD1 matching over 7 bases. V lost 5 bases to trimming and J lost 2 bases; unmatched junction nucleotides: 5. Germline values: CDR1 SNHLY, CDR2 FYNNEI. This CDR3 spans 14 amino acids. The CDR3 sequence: CASSPGTEQETQYF. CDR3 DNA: TGTGCCAGCAGTCCAGGGACAGAGCAAGAGACCCAGTACTTC. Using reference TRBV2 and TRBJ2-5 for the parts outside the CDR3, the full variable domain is EPEVTQTPSHQVTQMGQEVILRCVPISNHLYFYWYRQILGQKVEFLVSFYNNEISEKSEIFDDQFSVERPDGSNFTLKIRSTKLEDSAMYFCASSPGTEQETQYFGPGTRLLVL.

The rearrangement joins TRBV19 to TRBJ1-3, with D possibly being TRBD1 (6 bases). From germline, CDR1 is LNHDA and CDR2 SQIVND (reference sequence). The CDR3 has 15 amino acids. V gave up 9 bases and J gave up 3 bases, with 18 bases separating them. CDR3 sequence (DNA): TGTGCCAGCAGGAGGACAGAGAGATTTGGAAACACCATATATTTT. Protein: CASRRTERFGNTIYF. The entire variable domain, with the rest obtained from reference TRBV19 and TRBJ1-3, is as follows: DGGITQSPKYLFRKEGQNVTLSCEQNLNHDAMYWYRQDPGQGLRLIYYSQIVNDFQKGDIAEGYSVSREKKESFPLTVTSAQKNPTAFYLCASRRTERFGNTIYFGEGSWLTVV.

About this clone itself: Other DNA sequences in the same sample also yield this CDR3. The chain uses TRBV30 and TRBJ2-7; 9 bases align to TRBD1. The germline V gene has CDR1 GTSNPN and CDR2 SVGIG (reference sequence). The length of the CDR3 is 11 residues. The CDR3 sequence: CAGQGSYEQYF. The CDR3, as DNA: TGTGCGGGACAGGGATCCTACGAGCAGTACTTC.

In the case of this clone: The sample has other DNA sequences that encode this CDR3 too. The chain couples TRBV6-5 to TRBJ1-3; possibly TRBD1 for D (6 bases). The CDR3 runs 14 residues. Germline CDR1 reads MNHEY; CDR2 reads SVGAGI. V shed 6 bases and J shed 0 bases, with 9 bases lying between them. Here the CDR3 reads CASRDRSSGNTIYF. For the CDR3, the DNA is TGTGCCAGCAGGGACAGAAGCTCTGGAAACACCATATATTTT.

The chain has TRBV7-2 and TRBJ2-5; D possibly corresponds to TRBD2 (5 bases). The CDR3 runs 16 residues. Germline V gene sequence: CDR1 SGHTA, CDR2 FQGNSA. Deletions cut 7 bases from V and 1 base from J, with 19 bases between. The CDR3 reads CASTLRARGTQETQYF. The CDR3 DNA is TGTGCCAGCACCCTCCGGGCCCGGGGTACCCAAGAGACCCAGTACTTC.

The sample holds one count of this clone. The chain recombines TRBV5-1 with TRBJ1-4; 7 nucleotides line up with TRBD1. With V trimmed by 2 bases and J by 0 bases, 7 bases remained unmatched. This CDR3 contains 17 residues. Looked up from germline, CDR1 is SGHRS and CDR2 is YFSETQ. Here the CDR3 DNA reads TGCGCCAGCAGCTTAGGGGGCCGTCTCGCAACTAATGAAAAACTGTTTTTT. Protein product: CASSLGGRLATNEKLFF.

CDR3 protein: CASSVDPQGSGGYTF. For the CDR3, the DNA is TGTGCCAGCAGCGTAGACCCACAGGGGTCGGGCGGCTACACCTTC. The chain has TRBV9 and TRBJ1-2, with 7 positions matching TRBD1. Germline V lookup: CDR1 SGDLS, CDR2 YYNGEE. V lost 0 bases and J lost 8; bases outside the gene matches: 10. The CDR3 consists of 15 residues.

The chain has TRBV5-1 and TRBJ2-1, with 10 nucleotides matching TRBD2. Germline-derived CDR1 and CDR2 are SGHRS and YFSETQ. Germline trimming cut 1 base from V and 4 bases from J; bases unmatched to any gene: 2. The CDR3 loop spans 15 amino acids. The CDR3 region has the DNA TGCGCCAGCAGCTTGAGCGGGGGGGTTTACAATGAGCAGTTCTTC. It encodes CASSLSGGVYNEQFF.

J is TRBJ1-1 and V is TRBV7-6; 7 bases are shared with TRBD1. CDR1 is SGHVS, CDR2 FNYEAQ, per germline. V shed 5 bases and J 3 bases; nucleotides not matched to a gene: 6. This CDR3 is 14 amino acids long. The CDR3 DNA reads TGTGCCAGCAGCCCCCGACAGGGAGACACTGAAGCTTTCTTT. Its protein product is CASSPRQGDTEAFF.

The CDR3 protein is CASSLEGGIYGYTF. In DNA, the CDR3 is TGTGCCAGCAGCTTAGAGGGAGGGATCTATGGCTACACCTTC. The V gene is TRBV7-6, the J gene TRBJ1-2; no clear D. The V end lost 1 base, the J end lost 4 bases, and 10 bases lay between the germline ends. Germline assignment: CDR1 SGHVS and CDR2 FNYEAQ. The CDR3 covers 14 residues.

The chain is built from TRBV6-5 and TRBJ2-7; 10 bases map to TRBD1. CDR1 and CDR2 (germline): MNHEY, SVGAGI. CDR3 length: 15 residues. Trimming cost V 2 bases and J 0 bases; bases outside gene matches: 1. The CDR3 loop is CASSYRQGASYEQYF. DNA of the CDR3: TGTGCCAGCAGTTACCGACAGGGGGCCTCCTACGAGCAGTACTTC.

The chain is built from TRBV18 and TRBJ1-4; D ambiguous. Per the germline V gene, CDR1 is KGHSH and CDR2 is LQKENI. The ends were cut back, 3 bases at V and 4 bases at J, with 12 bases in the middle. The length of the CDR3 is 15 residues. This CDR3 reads CASSPSLQHNEKLFF. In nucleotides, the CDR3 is TGTGCCAGCTCACCGTCTTTACAGCATAATGAAAAACTGTTTTTT.